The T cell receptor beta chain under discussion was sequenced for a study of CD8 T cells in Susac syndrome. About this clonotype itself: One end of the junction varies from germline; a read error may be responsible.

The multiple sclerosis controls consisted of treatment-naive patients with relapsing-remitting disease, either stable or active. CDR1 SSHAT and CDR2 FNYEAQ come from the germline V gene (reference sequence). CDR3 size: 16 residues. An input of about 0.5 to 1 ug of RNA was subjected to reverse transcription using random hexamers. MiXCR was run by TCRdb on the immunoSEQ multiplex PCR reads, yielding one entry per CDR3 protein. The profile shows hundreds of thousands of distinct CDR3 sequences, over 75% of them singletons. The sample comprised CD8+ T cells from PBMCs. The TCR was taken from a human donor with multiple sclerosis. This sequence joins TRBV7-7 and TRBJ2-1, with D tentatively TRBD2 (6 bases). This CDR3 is CASSLGEAFGVNEQFF. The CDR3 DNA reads TGTGCTAGCAGCTTAGGGGAGGCTTTCGGAGTCAATGAGCAGTTCTTC.